This T cell receptor beta chain was sequenced during a study of early T cells in non-severe SARS-CoV-2 infection. Across the whole study: The authors sequenced bulk RNA from unsorted whole blood, leaving chains unpaired.

V shed 5 bases and J shed 0 bases, with 17 bases lying between them. CDR3 length: 17 residues. Germline lookup yields CDR1 SGHVS and CDR2 FQNEAQ. From the 5' RACE reads, TCRdb called clonotypes with MiXCR, one entry per CDR3 protein. Of more than 50,000 distinct CDR3 sequences detected, less than 15% appear once; the ten largest clones hold roughly 8.8%. The source material was whole blood, sampled at baseline. The chain carries TRBV7-8 and TRBJ1-5; possibly TRBD1 for D (5 bases). The sequence came from an adult who was a healthcare worker with PCR-confirmed SARS-CoV-2 infection or an uninfected control (not recorded which). For the CDR3, the DNA is TGTGCCAGCAGCCCAAACCCCCCCGGGGGTAGCAATCAGCCCCAGCATTTT. Its translation: CASSPNPPGGSNQPQHF.